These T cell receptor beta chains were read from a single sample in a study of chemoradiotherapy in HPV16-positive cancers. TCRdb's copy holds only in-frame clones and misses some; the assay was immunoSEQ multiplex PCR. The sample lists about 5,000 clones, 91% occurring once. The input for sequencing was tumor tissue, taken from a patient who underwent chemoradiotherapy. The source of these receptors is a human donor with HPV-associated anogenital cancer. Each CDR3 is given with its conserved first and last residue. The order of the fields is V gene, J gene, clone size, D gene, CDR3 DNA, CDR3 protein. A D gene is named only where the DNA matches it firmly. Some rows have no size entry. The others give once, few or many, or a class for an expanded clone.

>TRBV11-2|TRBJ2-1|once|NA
TGTGCCAGCAGCTTAGATCCCCTAGTCGGTGAGCAGTTCTTC
CASSLDPLVGEQFF
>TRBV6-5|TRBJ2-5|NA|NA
TGTGCCAGCAGTTCTAACGGGAGAACGGAGACCCAGTACTTC
CASSSNGRTETQYF
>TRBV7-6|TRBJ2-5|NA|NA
TGTGCCAGCAGCTTAACGACAGGTGGGGGTGGAGAGACCCAGTACTTC
CASSLTTGGGGETQYF
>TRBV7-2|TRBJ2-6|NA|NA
TGTGCCAGCAGCTCCCGCCCCGTCTCTGGGGCCAACGTCCTGACTTTC
CASSSRPVSGANVLTF
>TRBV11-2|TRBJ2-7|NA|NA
TGTGCCAGCAGCGGCGGCCGGACAACTTACGAGCAGTACTTC
CASSGGRTTYEQYF
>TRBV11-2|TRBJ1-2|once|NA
TGTGCCAGCAGCCCACCCCGGGGGGCCCTAAACTATGGCTACACCTTC
CASSPPRGALNYGYTF
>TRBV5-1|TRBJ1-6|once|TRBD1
TGCGCCAGCAGCCAGACAGGGGCGGGATCACCCCTCCACTTT
CASSQTGAGSPLHF
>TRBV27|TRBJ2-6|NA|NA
TGTGCCAGCAGCGCTACTTCTGCAACTGGGGCCAACGTCCTGACTTTC
CASSATSATGANVLTF
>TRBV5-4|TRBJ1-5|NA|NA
TGTGCCAGCACCCCTTTTCCAAATAGCAATCAGCCCCAGCATTTT
CASTPFPNSNQPQHF
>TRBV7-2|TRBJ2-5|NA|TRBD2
TGTGCCAGCAGCGCGGGAAGCGGGGGGGCGGAGACCCAGTACTTC
CASSAGSGGAETQYF
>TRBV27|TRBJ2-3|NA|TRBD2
TGTGCCAGCAGTTTTGCGGGAGTGGATACGCAGTATTTT
CASSFAGVDTQYF
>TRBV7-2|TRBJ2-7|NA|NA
TGTGCCAGCAGCTTAGGCGGGTACTACGAGCAGTACTTC
CASSLGGYYEQYF
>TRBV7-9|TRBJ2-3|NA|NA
TGTGCCAGCGGAGATTGGGGTAGCGGTACGCAGTATTTT
CASGDWGSGTQYF
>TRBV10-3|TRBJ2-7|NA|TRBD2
TGTGCCACCATGGAAACTAGCGGGAGCTACGAGCAGTACTTC
CATMETSGSYEQYF
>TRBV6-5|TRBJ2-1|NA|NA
TGTGCCAGCAGTTACTCGACACCGGCTAGTTTCGATGAGCAGTTCTTC
CASSYSTPASFDEQFF
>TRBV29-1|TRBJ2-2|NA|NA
TGCAGCGTCTGGTCTAAGGCGGTCCCCGGGGAGCTGTTTTTT
CSVWSKAVPGELFF
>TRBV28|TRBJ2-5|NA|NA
TGTGCCAGCAGTCCCCCGGGAGATCAAGAGACCCAGTACTTC
CASSPPGDQETQYF
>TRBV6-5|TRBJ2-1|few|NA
TGTGCCAGCAGGCGACTACTCCGGGCGAGCGATGAGCAGTTCTTC
CASRRLLRASDEQFF